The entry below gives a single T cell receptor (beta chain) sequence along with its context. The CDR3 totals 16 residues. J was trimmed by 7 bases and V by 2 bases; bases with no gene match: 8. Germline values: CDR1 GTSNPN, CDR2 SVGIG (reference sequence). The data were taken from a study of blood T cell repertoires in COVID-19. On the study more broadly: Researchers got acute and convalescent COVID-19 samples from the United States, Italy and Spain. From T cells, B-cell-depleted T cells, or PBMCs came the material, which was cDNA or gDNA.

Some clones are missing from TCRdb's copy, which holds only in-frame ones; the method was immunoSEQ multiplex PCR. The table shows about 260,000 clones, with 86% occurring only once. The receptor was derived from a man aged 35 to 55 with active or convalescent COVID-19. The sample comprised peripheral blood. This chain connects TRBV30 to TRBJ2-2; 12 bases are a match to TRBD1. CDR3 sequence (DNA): TGTGCCTGGAGTCAGGGACAGGGGGCTATCGGCGGGGAGCTGTTTTTT. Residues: CAWSQGQGAIGGELFF. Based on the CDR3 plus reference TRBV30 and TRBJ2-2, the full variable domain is SQTIHQWPATLVQPVGSPLSLECTVEGTSNPNLYWYRQAAGRGLQLLFYSVGIGQISSEVPQNLSASRPQDRQFILSSKKLLLSDSGFYLCAWSQGQGAIGGELFFGEGSRLTVL.